This passage covers 7 T cell receptor beta chains from one sample sequenced in a study of blood T cell repertoires in COVID-19. The assay was immunoSEQ multiplex PCR, and TCRdb's table has in-frame clones only and misses some. Here the sample spans hundreds of thousands of clones, 87% being singletons. The sequenced sample consisted of peripheral blood. These receptor sequences come from a woman between 45 and 60 years old who had recovered from COVID-19.

In this sample, this clone turned up once. This rearrangement joins TRBV20-1 to TRBJ2-1; D perhaps matches TRBD2 (5 bases). This CDR3 is 11 amino acids long. Trimming removed 6 bases from V and 6 bases from J, with 9 bases in between. CDR1 DFQATT and CDR2 SNEGSKA come from the germline V gene (reference sequence). This CDR3 is CSAERANEQFF. DNA of the CDR3: TGCAGTGCGGAGAGGGCCAATGAGCAGTTCTTC.

CDR3 amino acids: CASSFHLAEREPNTEAFF. The CDR3 DNA is TGTGCCAGCAGCTTTCATCTTGCAGAGAGGGAACCGAACACTGAAGCTTTCTTT. The gene calls are TRBV5-6 and TRBJ1-1, with D unclear. Germline CDR1 reads SGHDT; CDR2 reads YYEEEE. This CDR3 is built from 18 residues. Trimming stripped 2 bases from V and 1 base from J, with 21 bases between.

The V and J genes are TRBV29-1 and TRBJ2-7, with 9 bases aligning to TRBD2. J was trimmed by 0 bases and V by 7 bases; bases with no gene match: 10. Germline CDR1 is SQVTM and CDR2 is ANQGSEA. The CDR3 consists of 15 residues. CDR3 sequence reads: CSALIAGALSYEQYF. In nucleotides, the CDR3 is TGCAGCGCGCTCATAGCGGGGGCCCTCTCCTACGAGCAGTACTTC.

The chain has TRBV7-2 and TRBJ1-2; 10 bases map to TRBD1. The germline V gene has CDR1 SGHTA and CDR2 FQGNSA. CDR3 length: 15 residues. Losses at the gene ends were 4 bases for V and 5 bases for J; bases not matched to a gene: 7. The CDR3 region is CASSSRWTGGYGYTF. The DNA of the CDR3 is TGTGCCAGCAGCTCCAGGTGGACAGGGGGATATGGCTACACCTTC.

V usage is TRBV28 and J usage is TRBJ1-2; 12 bases align to TRBD1. This CDR3 spans 15 amino acids. With V trimmed by 1 base and J by 7 bases, 4 bases remained unmatched. In germline, CDR1 is MDHEN, CDR2 SYDVKM. CDR3 bases: TGTGCCAGCAGTTTATCGGGACAGGGGGCGGCTGGCTACACCTTC. This codes for CASSLSGQGAAGYTF.

The chain combines TRBV15 with TRBJ2-3; a possible D gene is TRBD2 (5 bases). The germline gives CDR1 LNHNV, CDR2 YYDKDF (reference sequence). With 7 bases removed from V and 6 bases from J, the gap between germline ends came to 23 bases. The CDR3 runs to 16 residues. This CDR3 is CATTLRSGNQADTQYF. In DNA form, the CDR3 reads TGTGCCACCACCCTCCGCTCCGGGAATCAGGCTGATACGCAGTATTTT.

The J gene is TRBJ1-1, the V gene TRBV11-2; D possibly corresponds to TRBD1 (5 bases). With 3 bases removed from V and 4 bases from J, the gap between germline ends came to 6 bases. This CDR3 region has 12 residues. The germline V gene has CDR1 SGHAT and CDR2 FQNNGV. CDR3 protein: CASSFDSTEAFF. CDR3 sequence (DNA): TGTGCCAGCAGCTTCGACAGCACTGAAGCTTTCTTT.